This TCR beta chain is drawn from a study of control samples from healthy donors and cancer patients. Assay: immunoSEQ multiplex PCR; the TCRdb copy retains only in-frame clones and omits some. This table holds approximately 150,000 clones, 85% to 95% found once. The ends were cut back, 5 bases at V and 0 bases at J, with 8 bases in the middle. CDR1 is MNHEY and CDR2 is SVGAGI in the germline V gene. The CDR3 is made up of 14 amino acids. Sequenced: blood. This receptor was taken from a woman aged 18-29 years in good health. This chain links TRBV6-5 with TRBJ1-5; D ambiguous. The chain's CDR3 is CASSRGDSNQPQHF. The CDR3 region has the DNA TGTGCCAGCAGTCGTGGAGATAGCAATCAGCCCCAGCATTTT.